In its sample, the clone carrying this T cell receptor (beta chain) was seen once. Looked up from germline, CDR1 is SGHTA and CDR2 is FQGNSA. The CDR3 has 13 residues. Trimming pared 3 bases from V and 4 bases from J, leaving 7 bases between. The data originate from a study of blood T cell repertoires in COVID-19. Study-wide background: Acute and convalescent COVID-19 specimens originated in the United States, Italy and Spain.

As processed by the authors: By means of reference gene primer amplification, nucleated cell counts were estimated. Data came from immunoSEQ multiplex PCR; TCRdb stores just in-frame clones and leaves some out. V, J and clone size were drawn from that table, and D and trimming were deduced from the DNA. The table shows 200,000 to 250,000 clones, with about nine tenths occurring only once. Sequenced input: peripheral blood. The sequence was collected from a man aged 50 to 59 with acute or convalescent COVID-19. V is TRBV7-2 and J is TRBJ1-5; D remains unclear. In DNA, the CDR3 is TGTGCCAGCAGCTTCGATCTAAATCAGCCCCAGCATTTT. Translated: CASSFDLNQPQHF.